This entry concerns a single T cell receptor (beta chain). Its target is not known. One junction end does not reproduce the germline sequence, and a read error may be involved. It was with 60 Vbeta and 13 Jbeta primers that the PCR ran. Sequenced by immunoSEQ multiplex PCR; TCRdb stores in-frame clones only, minus some. The sample carries roughly 150,000 clones, 65% to 80% recorded once. Looked up from germline, CDR1 is GTSNPN and CDR2 is SVGIG (reference sequence). The CDR3 totals 14 residues. The data belong to a study of cytomegalovirus exposure and HLA in healthy donors. On the study more broadly: Unique TCR beta sequences numbering some 120 million came from around 180 million T cells in an earlier analysis. HLA-typed donors contributed some 77 million unique TCRs, which were held in an early data release. Study results and limitations: Among TCR beta chains, those listed as cytomegalovirus-associated numbered over 150. Productive rates of about 87% or about 30% were seen for most TCR beta V segments in an earlier analysis.

The source of this sequence is a male donor in good health and CMV-seronegative. V is TRBV30 and J is TRBJ1-5, with D maybe TRBD1 (6 bases). Input material: PBMCs. In nucleotides, the CDR3 is TGTGCCTGGAGCCCGGGGGGGGGCAAACAGCCCCAGCATTTT. Its protein is CAWSPGGGKQPQHF.